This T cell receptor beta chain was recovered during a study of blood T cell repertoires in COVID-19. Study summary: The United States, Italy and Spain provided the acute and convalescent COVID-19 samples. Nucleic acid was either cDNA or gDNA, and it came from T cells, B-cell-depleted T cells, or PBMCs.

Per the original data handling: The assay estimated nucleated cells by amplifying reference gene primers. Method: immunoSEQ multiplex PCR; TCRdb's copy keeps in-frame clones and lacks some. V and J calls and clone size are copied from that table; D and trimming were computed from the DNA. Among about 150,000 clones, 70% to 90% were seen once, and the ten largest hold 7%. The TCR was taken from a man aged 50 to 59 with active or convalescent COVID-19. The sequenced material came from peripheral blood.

CDR3 loop: CASSVGSGEGWNTQYF. The CDR3 nucleotides read TGTGCCAGCAGCGTAGGTTCGGGAGAGGGGTGGAATACGCAGTATTTT. The V gene is TRBV9, the J gene TRBJ2-3; tentatively, D is TRBD2 (6 bases). The CDR3 sequence is 16 residues long. Germline V CDR1 and CDR2: SGDLS, YYNGEE. The ends were cut back, 0 bases at V and 7 bases at J, with 18 bases in the middle.